The 17 T cell receptor beta chains below all came from one sample that was sequenced in a study of vaccination effects on CD4 cells after COVID-19. After expansion with viral peptide pools in the ViraFEST assay, antigen-specific CD4+ T cells were sequenced. When more than 9 days of culture had elapsed, CD4+ T cells were isolated. Among the vaccine recipients, none had a prior SARS-CoV-2 infection, and nucleocapsid antibodies were negative. Generated by immunoSEQ multiplex PCR, the TCRdb table keeps only in-frame clones and is missing some. In the table there are roughly 50,000 clones, 79% of which are singletons. Their target antigens are unknown. The sample was CD4+ T cells from PBMCs cultured with HCoV-OC43 spike peptides, taken before COVID-19 vaccination. The subset is: HCoV-OC43 spike overlapping peptide pool stimulation. The receptors originated from a human donor who received a COVID-19 vaccine.

The CDR3 loop reads CASRLTGGETQYF. DNA for the CDR3: TGTGCCAGCAGGTTGACAGGGGGGGAGACCCAGTACTTC. This sequence joins TRBV6-5 and TRBJ2-5, with 9 bases matching TRBD1. V lost 6 bases to trimming and J lost 5 bases; unmatched junction nucleotides: 4. CDR3 length: 13 amino acids. In germline, CDR1 is MNHEY, CDR2 SVGAGI.

This chain links TRBV6-5 with TRBJ2-1; D call uncertain. The CDR3 extends over 11 amino acids. Trimming cost V 6 bases and J 12 bases, with 12 bases left between them. Per the germline V gene, CDR1 is MNHEY and CDR2 is SVGAGI. The CDR3 DNA reads as TGTGCCAGCAGCTTACCTCTGGTGCAGTTCTTC. It translates to CASSLPLVQFF.

This sequence joins TRBV11-2 and TRBJ2-2; 14 positions match TRBD2. With V trimmed by 5 bases and J by 7 bases, 9 bases remained unmatched. This CDR3 comprises 17 residues. CDR1 and CDR2 (germline): SGHAT, FQNNGV. The CDR3, as DNA: TGTGCCAGCAGCCCCCAGGGACTAGCGGGGGTTTTCGGGGAGCTGTTTTTT. This gives the protein CASSPQGLAGVFGELFF.

V usage is TRBV3-1 (or the pseudogene TRBV3-2) and J usage is TRBJ1-6; 7 bases are a match to TRBD1. The germline gives CDR1 LGHDT, CDR2 YNNKEL (reference sequence). V was clipped by 3 bases and J by 6 bases; unmatched bases: 8. The CDR3 extends over 16 amino acids. CDR3 sequence: CASSQRGQGVNSPLHF. The CDR3 DNA follows: TGTGCCAGCAGCCAGAGGGGGCAGGGTGTTAATTCACCCCTCCACTTT.

The chain has TRBV5-6 and TRBJ2-3; 7 bases map to TRBD1. Germline V gives CDR1 SGHDT, CDR2 YYEEEE. The CDR3 sequence is 15 residues long. Trimming removed 3 bases from V and 4 bases from J; junction bases left unmatched: 8. CDR3 in DNA: TGTGCCAGCAGCTCCGATCTGACAGGGTCAGATACGCAGTATTTT. It specifies CASSSDLTGSDTQYF. Using reference TRBV5-6 and TRBJ2-3 for the parts outside the CDR3, the full variable domain is DAGVTQSPTHLIKTRGQQVTLRCSPKSGHDTVSWYQQALGQGPQFIFQYYEEEERQRGNFPDRFSGHQFPNYSSELNVNALLLGDSALYLCASSSDLTGSDTQYFGPGTRLTVL.

The chain combines TRBV25-1 with TRBJ1-4; possibly TRBD1 for D (6 bases). The germline V gene encodes CDR1 MGHDK and CDR2 SYGVNS. The CDR3 covers 14 residues. The V and J ends lost 8 bases and 5 bases respectively, with 15 bases between them. CDR3 sequence: CASPRGGTNEKLFF. For the CDR3, the DNA is TGTGCCAGCCCGCGGGGGGGGACAAATGAAAAACTGTTTTTT. The variable domain in full, with the rest retrieved from reference TRBV25-1 and TRBJ1-4, is EADIYQTPRYLVIGTGKKITLECSQTMGHDKMYWYQQDPGMELHLIHYSYGVNSTEKGDLSSESTVSRIRTEHFPLTLESARPSHTSQYLCASPRGGTNEKLFFGSGTQLSVL.

This sequence joins TRBV27 and TRBJ2-3, with 9 bases fitting TRBD1. The CDR3 sequence is 15 residues long. Germline CDR1 is MNHEY and CDR2 is SMNVEV (reference sequence). After removal of 4 bases from V and 7 bases from J, the junction contained 9 bases not matched to a gene. The CDR3 DNA sequence: TGTGCCAGCAGTTCAACCGGGACAGGGTCCTATACGCAGTATTTT. It codes for CASSSTGTGSYTQYF.

This chain connects TRBV18 to TRBJ2-5, with 8 nucleotides matching TRBD1. The CDR3 has 15 residues. Germline V CDR1 and CDR2: KGHSH, LQKENI. Trimming took 3 bases from V and 1 from J; bases not matched to a gene: 4. In DNA form, the CDR3 reads TGTGCCAGCTCACCCGGACAGGGCGGCCAAGAGACCCAGTACTTC. Its translation is CASSPGQGGQETQYF.

This sequence joins TRBV6-2 or TRBV6-3 and TRBJ1-2; D remains unclear. Germline V gene sequence: CDR1 MNHEY, CDR2 SVGEGT. Trimming stripped 6 bases from V and 8 bases from J, with 16 bases between. The length of the CDR3 is 13 residues. CDR3 bases: TGTGCCAGCAGCTCTACTACCCAGCGGGGCTACACCTTC. This encodes CASSSTTQRGYTF.

The V and J genes are TRBV18 and TRBJ1-4; D not resolved. This CDR3 has 14 amino acids. The germline V gene has CDR1 KGHSH and CDR2 LQKENI. V lost 4 bases to trimming and J lost 3 bases, with 9 bases between them. The CDR3, as DNA: TGTGCCAGCTCACGTCAGGCCTCTAATGAAAAACTGTTTTTT. As protein: CASSRQASNEKLFF.

This clone has just a few counts. The chain combines TRBV18 with TRBJ1-1; no reliable D call. The V end was cut by 0 bases, the J end by 5 bases, with 10 bases between. The CDR3 runs 14 residues. Germline V lookup: CDR1 KGHSH, CDR2 LQKENI. CDR3 amino acids: CASSPPSLDTEAFF. As DNA, the CDR3 is TGTGCCAGCTCACCACCCTCTCTCGATACTGAAGCTTTCTTT.

The gene calls are TRBV28 and TRBJ1-2; 12 bases align to TRBD1. The trim removed 5 bases at V and 3 bases at J, leaving 7 bases unmatched. CDR3 length equals 16 residues. Germline V gives CDR1 MDHEN, CDR2 SYDVKM. The CDR3 protein is CASSPSGTGGDYGYTF. In DNA, the CDR3 is TGTGCCAGCAGTCCTTCCGGGACAGGGGGCGACTATGGCTACACCTTC.

The chain is built from TRBV18 and TRBJ2-5; no definite D call. Germline V lookup: CDR1 KGHSH, CDR2 LQKENI. This CDR3 region has 13 residues. V lost 3 bases and J 4 bases, leaving 9 bases between the germline ends. The CDR3 DNA reads as TGTGCCAGCTCACCTGGTGTAGGAGAGACCCAGTACTTC. Protein product: CASSPGVGETQYF.

The genes are TRBV5-1 and TRBJ1-6; maybe TRBD1 (5 bases). The CDR3 runs to 17 residues. CDR1 and CDR2 from the germline V gene are SGHRS and YFSETQ. Trimming took off 0 bases at V and 0 bases at J, with 10 bases between the two ends. The CDR3 loop is CASSLDWGSSYNSPLHF. In DNA, the CDR3 is TGCGCCAGCAGCTTGGATTGGGGGAGCTCCTATAATTCACCCCTCCACTTT.

The chain is built from TRBV20-1 and TRBJ2-3; D possibly matches TRBD1 or TRBD2 (6 bases each). Looked up from germline, CDR1 is DFQATT and CDR2 is SNEGSKA (reference sequence). The V gene lost 3 bases and the J gene lost 2 bases, with 12 bases spanning the gap. This CDR3 is 14 amino acids long. Here the CDR3 DNA reads TGCAGTGCTAGTTGGGGGGCCACCACAGATACGCAGTATTTT. Translated: CSASWGATTDTQYF.

This chain links TRBV28 with TRBJ2-4; D gene uncertain. The V end lost 4 bases, the J end lost 0 bases, and 13 bases lay between the germline ends. The germline gives CDR1 MDHEN, CDR2 SYDVKM. The CDR3 spans 16 residues. CDR3 sequence: CASSSPSSGAKNIQYF. As DNA, the CDR3 is TGTGCCAGCAGTTCGCCCTCCAGTGGAGCCAAAAACATTCAGTACTTC. The whole variable domain, remainder taken from reference TRBV28 and TRBJ2-4, is DVKVTQSSRYLVKRTGEKVFLECVQDMDHENMFWYRQDPGLGLRLIYFSYDVKMKEKGDIPEGYSVSREKKERFSLILESASTNQTSMYLCASSSPSSGAKNIQYFGAGTRLSVL.

The chain joins TRBV25-1 to TRBJ1-1; TRBD1 is a possible D gene (5 bases). Germline CDR1 MGHDK, CDR2 SYGVNS. Between the trimmed V and J ends, which lost 1 base and 5 bases, there was a span of 20 bases. This CDR3 is 17 amino acids long. The DNA for the CDR3 is TGTGCCAGCAGTGAATTAACAACCGGGACGTTGGGGACTGAAGCTTTCTTT. This sequence encodes CASSELTTGTLGTEAFF.